Given below is one T cell receptor beta chain in context. Its antigen remains unidentified. These data belong to a study of T cells in Graves' hyperthyroidism and ophthalmopathy. Study conclusions and caveats: Most clonotypes expanded in thyroid above 0.001 were likewise present in blood.

Germline values: CDR1 SGHAT, CDR2 FQNNGV. Losses at the gene ends were 4 bases for V and 5 bases for J; bases not matched to a gene: 11. The CDR3 totals 16 residues. The TCR beta CDR3 regions underwent amplification using RNA transcripts as the source. During a first-round RT-PCR of the TCR CDR3, the HTBI primer set was used. TCRdb fed the multiplex PCR reads into MiXCR, producing one record per CDR3 protein. The sample shows 690,000 or so distinct CDR3 sequences, under 20% of them seen only once. This clonotype originated in a woman aged 50 to 65 with Graves' hyperthyroidism that later progressed to Graves' ophthalmopathy. The chain couples TRBV11-2 to TRBJ2-5; 9 bases line up with TRBD1. Sequenced input: blood. The CDR3 here is CASSSGQGGWVETQYF. As DNA, the CDR3 is TGTGCCAGCAGCTCGGGACAGGGCGGCTGGGTGGAGACCCAGTACTTC.